This TCR beta chain was recovered during a study of identical twins. General observations from the study: It was out-of-frame TCR alpha sharing in monozygotic twins that models underestimated.

Notes on this clonotype: Its antigen is still unknown.

TCRdb redid the calling of the 5' RACE reads with MiXCR, one entry per CDR3 protein. The sample has about 520,000 distinct CDR3 sequences, roughly a fifth seen once. The length of the CDR3 is 16 residues. Trimming removed 0 bases from V and 8 bases from J, with 16 bases in between. The sample also formed part of further work on T cells expressing NK-cell markers. That source reports: Most of the eight sequenced donors were HCMV-seropositive; one was seronegative.

The sequenced sample was CD4+ T cells sorted from blood. The J gene is TRBJ2-2, the V gene TRBV12-3 or TRBV12-4; D possibly corresponds to TRBD1 (6 bases). This clonotype was sampled from a woman under 30 in good health. The CDR3 coding sequence is TGTGCCAGCAGTTTAGCGCTAATAGGGGGTGAGGGGGAGCTGTTTTTT. As protein: CASSLALIGGEGELFF.